These 25 T cell receptor beta chains were all obtained from the same sample, sequenced in a study of T-cell memory formation after mild COVID-19. Using its own MiXCR run on the 5' RACE reads, TCRdb lists one record per CDR3 protein. This repertoire shows roughly 610,000 distinct CDR3 sequences, 17% found once; its top ten account for roughly 7.7%. The source material was PBMCs or a T cell subset sorted from them (not recorded which). The origin of the receptors is an adult woman who had mild COVID-19 (a few samples of this study predate the infection). Cell type and time point are not known.

CDR3 nucleotide sequence: TGTGCCAGCAGTTTAGCCCTGGGACAGAGGATGGAGAACACTGAAGCTTTCTTT. Its translation: CASSLALGQRMENTEAFF. V usage is TRBV6-2 or TRBV6-3 and J usage is TRBJ1-1; 7 bases are shared with TRBD1. The CDR3 consists of 18 residues. The germline V gene has CDR1 MNHEY and CDR2 SVGEGT. Trimming at V came to 4 bases and at J to 1 base, leaving 15 bases not matched to a gene.

V usage is TRBV6-2 or TRBV6-3 and J usage is TRBJ1-5; D is possibly TRBD1 (6 bases). Germline V gene sequence: CDR1 MNHEY, CDR2 SVGEGT. V gave up 5 bases and J gave up 0 bases, with 20 bases separating them. The CDR3 has 18 residues. DNA for the CDR3: TGTGCCAGCAGTAACCATAGGACAGTCCTTTATAGCAATCAGCCCCAGCATTTT. It translates to CASSNHRTVLYSNQPQHF.

This clonotype was picked up many times. Compared with germline, one end of the junction differs, possibly owing to a read error. The chain has TRBV5-1 and TRBJ2-3; D remains ambiguous. CDR1 is SGHRS and CDR2 is YFSETQ in the germline V gene. The CDR3 covers 14 residues. This CDR3 is CASSLGSSTDTQYF. DNA for the CDR3: TGTGCCAGCAGCTTAGGGTCCAGCACAGATACGCAGTATTTT. Complete variable domain (other parts from reference TRBV5-1 and TRBJ2-3): KAGVTQTPRYLIKTRGQQVTLSCSPISGHRSVSWYQQTPGQGLQFLFEYFSETQRNKGNFPGRFSGRQFSNSRSEMNVSTLELGDSALYLCASSLGSSTDTQYFGPGTRLTVL.

This chain uses TRBV29-1 with TRBJ2-1; D is undetermined. Germline V gene lookup returns CDR1 SQVTM and CDR2 ANQGSEA. The CDR3 spans 10 residues. V was clipped by 4 bases and J by 10 bases, with 8 bases between them. This CDR3 reads CSVVDWEQFF. CDR3 coding DNA: TGCAGCGTTGTTGATTGGGAGCAGTTCTTC.

CDR3: CASSYSSGAETDTQYF. In DNA, the CDR3 is TGTGCCAGCAGTTACTCTTCGGGGGCTGAAACAGATACGCAGTATTTT. The chain employs TRBV6-5 and TRBJ2-3; D could derive from TRBD1 or TRBD2 (6 bases each). Trimming removed 0 bases from V and 3 bases from J, with 13 bases in between. This CDR3 spans 16 amino acids. CDR1 and CDR2 from the germline V gene are MNHEY and SVGAGI.

This clonotype was counted only a few times. The gene calls are TRBV5-6 and TRBJ2-5, with a possible D match to TRBD1 (5 bases). V lost 0 bases and J lost 9, with 12 bases in between. CDR1 is SGHDT, CDR2 YYEEEE, per germline. The CDR3 has 13 amino acids. CDR3 sequence (DNA): TGTGCCAGCAGCTTGGGTCACCTAGGGGCCCAGTACTTC. Translation gives CASSLGHLGAQYF. Full variable domain (remainder filled in from reference TRBV5-6 and TRBJ2-5): DAGVTQSPTHLIKTRGQQVTLRCSPKSGHDTVSWYQQALGQGPQFIFQYYEEEERQRGNFPDRFSGHQFPNYSSELNVNALLLGDSALYLCASSLGHLGAQYFGPGTRLLVL.

J is TRBJ2-7 and V is TRBV7-6; 7 bases map to TRBD2. The CDR3 extends over 14 amino acids. Germline V gene sequence: CDR1 SGHVS, CDR2 FNYEAQ. V dropped 5 bases and J dropped 0; count of bases not matched to a gene: 4. CDR3 amino acids: CASSASGISYEQYF. CDR3 nucleotide sequence: TGTGCCAGCAGCGCTAGCGGAATCTCCTACGAGCAGTACTTC.

Here the CDR3 DNA reads TGTGCCAGCAGCGTAGACGGGGTGAACACTGAAGCTTTCTTT. As protein: CASSVDGVNTEAFF. The chain carries TRBV9 and TRBJ1-1; D not certain. CDR1 and CDR2 (germline): SGDLS, YYNGEE. The CDR3 sequence is 14 residues long. The V gene lost 0 bases and the J gene lost 0 bases, with 6 bases spanning the gap.

In its sample, this clonotype was seen once. The chain joins TRBV12-3 or TRBV12-4 to TRBJ1-3, with a possible D match to TRBD1 (6 bases). The CDR3 is made up of 14 amino acids. V lost 6 bases and J lost 4, with 13 bases in between. CDR3 nucleotide sequence: TGTGCCAGCAGAAAAGGGGGTGCCGGAAACACCATATATTTT. It encodes CASRKGGAGNTIYF.

The chain links TRBV7-3 to TRBJ2-3, with D possibly TRBD1 on 7 matching bases. Trimming left V 5 bases short and J 5 bases short, with 17 bases between. The CDR3 runs 15 residues. The germline V gene has CDR1 SGHTA and CDR2 FQGTGA. CDR3 protein: CASSPQGGLGDTQYF. CDR3 DNA: TGTGCCAGCAGCCCGCAGGGGGGCCTAGGAGATACGCAGTATTTT.

This clonotype was seen only a few times. This chain uses TRBV11-2 with TRBJ2-5; D might be TRBD2 (6 bases). V shed 8 bases and J shed 4 bases, with 11 bases lying between them. CDR3 length equals 12 residues. CDR1 is SGHAT and CDR2 is FQNNGV in the germline V gene. CDR3 in amino acids: CASGGEVETQYF. CDR3 bases: TGTGCCAGCGGAGGGGAGGTAGAGACCCAGTACTTC.

The rearrangement links TRBV3-1 to TRBJ1-1, with D maybe TRBD1 (5 bases). The CDR3 runs to 14 residues. CDR1 and CDR2 from the germline V gene are LGHDT and YNNKEL (reference sequence). Trimming left V 1 base short and J 4 bases short, with 10 bases between. CDR3 in DNA: TGTGCCAGCAGCCAAGTGGGCGGGGGCACTGAAGCTTTCTTT. The encoded protein is CASSQVGGGTEAFF.

The chain carries TRBV20-1 and TRBJ2-1; D tentatively fits TRBD1 or TRBD2 (5 bases each). Trimming pared 5 bases from V and 4 bases from J, leaving 9 bases between. The CDR3 loop spans 12 amino acids. The germline V gene encodes CDR1 DFQATT and CDR2 SNEGSKA (reference sequence). The DNA of the CDR3 is TGCAGTGCTTTCGGGGCGTACAATGAGCAGTTCTTC. This codes for CSAFGAYNEQFF.

V usage is TRBV5-1 and J usage is TRBJ2-2, with 9 bases fitting TRBD1. V gave up 4 bases and J gave up 1 base; unmatched junction bases: 2. The CDR3 is 15 residues long. Germline CDR1 and CDR2: SGHRS and YFSETQ. CDR3 region: CASSRDRENTGELFF. The CDR3 nucleotides are TGCGCCAGCAGCCGGGACAGGGAGAACACCGGGGAGCTGTTTTTT.

V gene TRBV21-1 combines with J gene TRBJ1-2; the tabulated D call, TRBD1, remains unverified against the DNA. TRBV21-1 is given as a pseudogene. The CDR3 has 13 residues. CDR3 bases: TGTGCCAGCATTAACAGGCAAAGGAATGGCTACACCTTC. It encodes CASINRQRNGYTF.

V and J are TRBV7-2 and TRBJ2-3; 10 nucleotides agree with TRBD2. There are 16 residues in the CDR3. Per the germline V gene, CDR1 is SGHTA and CDR2 is FQGNSA. V lost 1 base to trimming and J lost 4 bases; unmatched junction nucleotides: 5. CDR3 in amino acids: CASSLEVAGGADTQYF. CDR3 in DNA: TGTGCCAGCAGCTTAGAAGTAGCGGGAGGCGCAGATACGCAGTATTTT.

CDR3 coding DNA: TGTGCCAGCTCACGCGACAGGGCCGATGGCTACACCTTC. Amino acids: CASSRDRADGYTF. This sequence joins TRBV18 and TRBJ1-2; TRBD1 agrees at 7 bases. This CDR3 region has 13 residues. J gave up 6 bases and V 4 bases, and 5 bases lay outside the gene matches. The germline V gene has CDR1 KGHSH and CDR2 LQKENI. The variable domain in full, completed from reference TRBV18 and TRBJ1-2, reads NAGVMQNPRHLVRRRGQEARLRCSPMKGHSHVYWYRQLPEEGLKFMVYLQKENIIDESGMPKERFSAEFPKEGPSILRIQQVVRGDSAAYFCASSRDRADGYTFGSGTRLTVV.

The chain employs TRBV9 and TRBJ2-7; no reliable D call. CDR1 is SGDLS, CDR2 YYNGEE, per germline. This CDR3 has 14 residues. Between the trimmed V and J ends, which lost 4 bases and 0 bases, there was a span of 11 bases. CDR3 bases: TGTGCCAGCAGCCCCCTTTCAAGCTCCTACGAGCAGTACTTC. Encoded protein: CASSPLSSSYEQYF.

In its sample, this clonotype was seen a few times. V gene TRBV4-3 combines with J gene TRBJ2-1; 10 bases line up with TRBD2. Trimming at V came to 0 bases and at J to 8 bases, leaving 7 bases not matched to a gene. This CDR3 has 16 residues. Germline CDR1 and CDR2: LGHNA and YSLEER. CDR3 region: CASSQDLTLAGDEQFF. The CDR3 nucleotides read TGCGCCAGCAGCCAAGATCTAACCCTAGCGGGAGATGAGCAGTTCTTC.

This clonotype was seen many times. The V and J genes are TRBV27 and TRBJ1-6; the D gene is possibly TRBD1 (5 bases). Trimming pared 4 bases from V and 7 bases from J, leaving 17 bases between. CDR1 is MNHEY and CDR2 is SMNVEV in the germline V gene (reference sequence). The CDR3 contains 16 residues. CDR3 region: CASSSARTGANSPLHF. The CDR3 nucleotides are TGTGCCAGCAGTTCCGCCAGAACCGGGGCCAATTCACCCCTCCACTTT.

This clonotype was detected a few times. V is TRBV5-1 and J is TRBJ2-3; D possibly corresponds to TRBD2 (5 bases). V shed 3 bases and J shed 0 bases, with 26 bases lying between them. This CDR3 comprises 20 residues. From germline, CDR1 is SGHRS and CDR2 YFSETQ. The CDR3 loop reads CASSSGLRHPTNPSTDTQYF. In DNA form, the CDR3 reads TGCGCCAGCAGCTCGGGATTGCGGCACCCGACGAACCCTAGCACAGATACGCAGTATTTT.

The table lists this clonotype with many counts. V and J are TRBV12-3 or TRBV12-4 and TRBJ1-2, with D possibly TRBD1 on 6 matching bases. The CDR3 is 14 residues long. With 6 bases removed from V and 6 bases from J, the gap between germline ends came to 17 bases. In DNA form, the CDR3 reads TGTGCCAGCAGCAATCCGGCGGGGGGCAATGGCTACACCTTC. This codes for CASSNPAGGNGYTF.

The chain uses TRBV20-1 and TRBJ2-5; 8 bases map to TRBD2. Germline CDR1 reads DFQATT; CDR2 reads SNEGSKA (reference sequence). The CDR3 consists of 14 residues. After removal of 4 bases from V and 3 bases from J, the junction contained 7 bases not matched to a gene. This chain's CDR3 is CSAKAGTRKETQYF. DNA of the CDR3: TGCAGTGCTAAAGCCGGGACTAGAAAAGAGACCCAGTACTTC.

Only a few counts were recorded for this clonotype. The CDR3 reads CASRGGPYEQYF. CDR3 sequence (DNA): TGTGCCAGCAGAGGGGGTCCCTACGAGCAGTACTTC. The rearrangement uses TRBV27 and TRBJ2-7; a weak D match, TRBD1 (6 bases). Germline lookup yields CDR1 MNHEY and CDR2 SMNVEV (reference sequence). The CDR3 spans 12 residues. The ends were cut back, 6 bases at V and 2 bases at J, with 8 bases in the middle.

The sample holds a few counts of this clonotype. V usage is TRBV27 and J usage is TRBJ2-2, with 7 nucleotides matching TRBD1. V trimming: 6 bases; J trimming: 3 bases; junction bases outside the gene matches: 7. CDR1 is MNHEY, CDR2 SMNVEV, per germline (reference sequence). The CDR3 spans 15 residues. CDR3 in amino acids: CASSLQGRHTGELFF. CDR3 in DNA: TGTGCCAGCAGCTTACAGGGGCGTCACACCGGGGAGCTGTTTTTT.